The 28 T cell receptor beta chains below were found in one sample sequenced in a study of Ad26.COV2.S vaccination and SARS-CoV-2 variants. As to treatment: 15 to 20 received Ad26.COV2.S at low or high dose, single or two shots; 5 received placebo; per-sample allocation not given. Day 63 after the first injection of vaccine or placebo was the sampling time. Profiling relied on immunoSEQ multiplex PCR, and the TCRdb table lists in-frame clones only, not all of them. The sample includes hundreds of thousands of clones, 75% to 95% of them seen just once. The material sequenced was peripheral blood, taken in a trial of Ad26.COV2.S vaccine versus placebo. Receptors were obtained from a person aged 18-60 years who received the Ad26.COV2.S COVID-19 vaccine or a placebo.

V usage is TRBV6-2 or TRBV6-3 and J usage is TRBJ2-5; D gene uncertain. This CDR3 is built from 14 residues. Trimming cost V 6 bases and J 5 bases, with 16 bases left between them. Germline V gene sequence: CDR1 MNHEY, CDR2 SVGEGT. This CDR3 reads CASSSIRAWETQYF. CDR3 nucleotide sequence: TGTGCCAGCAGCTCGATTCGAGCATGGGAGACCCAGTACTTC.

This chain links TRBV11-2 with TRBJ1-3; 7 nucleotides match TRBD1. The CDR3 extends over 14 amino acids. After removal of 5 bases from V and 4 bases from J, the junction contained 5 bases not matched to a gene. Germline CDR1 is SGHAT and CDR2 is FQNNGV. CDR3 nucleotides: TGTGCCAGCAGCGCCTCGGACAGGGGAAACACCATATATTTT. It translates to CASSASDRGNTIYF.

As regards this clone: A junction end diverges from the germline sequence, so it may reflect a read error. The chain employs TRBV7-9 and TRBJ2-7, with 7 bases identical to TRBD1. Germline assignment: CDR1 SEHNR and CDR2 FQNEAQ (reference sequence). There are 13 residues in the CDR3. This CDR3 reads CASSPLGGTQKNF. The CDR3, as DNA: TGTGCCAGCAGCCCCTTAGGGGGCACCCAGAAAAACTTC.

The chain combines TRBV4-3 with TRBJ2-5; D gene ambiguous. This CDR3 comprises 15 residues. Looked up from germline, CDR1 is LGHNA and CDR2 is YSLEER. The ends were cut back, 0 bases at V and 5 bases at J, with 13 bases in the middle. In DNA, the CDR3 is TGCGCCAGCAGCCAAGATCTGCTCACCCGGGAGACCCAGTACTTC. Its translation is CASSQDLLTRETQYF.

V usage is TRBV4-3 and J usage is TRBJ1-6, with a possible D match to TRBD1 (5 bases). The V end lost 0 bases, the J end lost 7 bases, and 16 bases lay between the germline ends. Germline loops: CDR1 LGHNA, CDR2 YSLEER. This CDR3 comprises 17 residues. CDR3 amino acids: CASSQDRGGVNNSPLHF. The CDR3 nucleotides read TGCGCCAGCAGCCAAGATCGTGGAGGGGTTAACAATTCACCCCTCCACTTT.

The chain couples TRBV3-1 (or the pseudogene TRBV3-2) to TRBJ2-7; unclear D gene. Germline values: CDR1 LGHDT, CDR2 YNNKEL (reference sequence). The CDR3 runs 14 residues. Trimming cost V 1 base and J 2 bases, with 9 bases left between them. The CDR3 is CASSQAYGAYEQYF. The CDR3 nucleotides read TGTGCCAGCAGCCAAGCCTACGGAGCCTACGAGCAGTACTTC.

The chain employs TRBV27 and TRBJ2-2; the D call may be TRBD1 or TRBD2 (5 bases each). The V end was cut by 6 bases, the J end by 4 bases, with 9 bases between. The CDR3 totals 13 residues. CDR1 MNHEY and CDR2 SMNVEV come from the germline V gene (reference sequence). CDR3 sequence: CASSPGTTGELFF. CDR3 DNA sequence: TGTGCCAGCAGCCCAGGGACCACCGGGGAGCTGTTTTTT.

In its sample, this clone was seen once. This rearrangement joins TRBV25-1 to TRBJ2-7; no reliable D call. CDR3 length: 12 amino acids. Germline V lookup: CDR1 MGHDK, CDR2 SYGVNS. V lost 4 bases to trimming and J lost 3 bases, with 7 bases between them. CDR3: CASSVIVYEQYF. In DNA, the CDR3 is TGTGCCAGCAGTGTAATAGTCTACGAGCAGTACTTC.

This chain connects TRBV3-1 (or the pseudogene TRBV3-2) to TRBJ2-5; 12 nucleotides align to TRBD2. The trim removed 4 bases at V and 2 bases at J, leaving 2 bases unmatched. The CDR3 totals 15 residues. In germline, CDR1 is LGHDT, CDR2 YNNKEL (reference sequence). CDR3 loop: CASSLGLAGQETQYF. CDR3 coding DNA: TGTGCCAGCAGCCTCGGACTAGCGGGACAAGAGACCCAGTACTTC.

CDR3 sequence: CASSRNNQPQHF. CDR3 DNA: TGTGCCAGCAGCCGGAATAATCAGCCCCAGCATTTT. J is TRBJ1-5 and V is TRBV7-9; no clear D. Germline V gives CDR1 SEHNR, CDR2 FQNEAQ (reference sequence). The CDR3 loop spans 12 amino acids. Trimming stripped 5 bases from V and 4 bases from J, with 6 bases between.

The chain couples TRBV2 to TRBJ2-7; D ambiguous. The V end was cut by 2 bases, the J end by 3 bases, with 5 bases between. Germline CDR1 reads SNHLY; CDR2 reads FYNNEI. The CDR3 totals 12 residues. In DNA form, the CDR3 reads TGTGCCAGCAGTGAATCGGACTACGAGCAGTACTTC. As protein: CASSESDYEQYF. The full variable domain, with the rest looked up from reference TRBV2 and TRBJ2-7, is EPEVTQTPSHQVTQMGQEVILRCVPISNHLYFYWYRQILGQKVEFLVSFYNNEISEKSEIFDDQFSVERPDGSNFTLKIRSTKLEDSAMYFCASSESDYEQYFGPGTRLTVT.

This clone occurred once. The V and J genes are TRBV4-3 and TRBJ1-5; D is ambiguous. The CDR3 consists of 13 residues. V dropped 4 bases and J dropped 6 bases, with 10 bases sitting between them. CDR1 and CDR2 (germline): LGHNA, YSLEER. CDR3 protein: CASSLYLGQPQHF. The CDR3, as DNA: TGCGCCAGCAGCCTTTACCTGGGTCAGCCCCAGCATTTT.

V is TRBV7-9 and J is TRBJ2-2; 7 bases are shared with TRBD1. This CDR3 has 15 residues. With 3 bases clipped from V and 1 base from J, the junction kept 2 bases outside the gene matches. Per the germline V gene, CDR1 is SEHNR and CDR2 is FQNEAQ (reference sequence). The CDR3 region is CASSFWTGNTGELFF. CDR3 DNA: TGTGCCAGCAGCTTTTGGACAGGGAACACCGGGGAGCTGTTTTTT.

V and J are TRBV7-9 and TRBJ2-1, with 12 bases that match TRBD2. The V segment lost 5 bases and the J segment 3 bases; nucleotides outside the gene matches: 5. CDR3 length: 16 amino acids. Germline assignment: CDR1 SEHNR and CDR2 FQNEAQ (reference sequence). This chain's CDR3 is CASSSLLAGGYNEQFF. The DNA for the CDR3 is TGTGCCAGCAGCAGTTTACTAGCGGGAGGCTACAATGAGCAGTTCTTC.

A word on this clone: An end of the junction does not agree with germline; a read error may underlie this. This rearrangement joins TRBV15 to TRBJ2-3, with no clear D. This CDR3 is built from 13 residues. Per the germline V gene, CDR1 is LNHNV and CDR2 is YYDKDF (reference sequence). The CDR3 protein is CATSRDSKDTQYF. Here the CDR3 DNA reads TGTGCCACCAGCAGAGATAGCAAAGATACGCAGTATTTT.

V and J are TRBV10-2 and TRBJ1-6; D is uncertain. In germline, CDR1 is WSHSY, CDR2 SAAADI. The CDR3 covers 15 residues. V shed 0 bases and J shed 14 bases, with 17 bases lying between them. CDR3 in amino acids: CASSESSLNGETLHF. CDR3 nucleotides: TGCGCCAGCAGTGAGTCAAGCCTTAATGGAGAGACCCTCCACTTT.

The chain links TRBV6-2 or TRBV6-3 to TRBJ1-5; D is ambiguous. The germline V gene has CDR1 MNHEY and CDR2 SVGEGT. The CDR3 spans 16 residues. Trimming shortened V by 5 bases and J by 2 bases, and 16 bases separated the two germline ends. The CDR3 region is CASSPLVPSGNQPQHF. CDR3 nucleotide sequence: TGTGCCAGCAGTCCCCTCGTCCCGTCCGGCAATCAGCCCCAGCATTTT.

This clone is a singleton in its sample. V gene TRBV2 combines with J gene TRBJ2-5, with D possibly matching TRBD1 (5 bases). The CDR3 spans 14 residues. V lost 6 bases and J 4 bases, leaving 15 bases between the germline ends. Germline V gene data show CDR1 as SNHLY and CDR2 as FYNNEI. The CDR3: CASRSRALVETQYF. CDR3 DNA: TGTGCCAGCAGGAGCAGGGCCCTAGTAGAGACCCAGTACTTC.

The V call is TRBV4-2, the J call TRBJ2-3; 9 bases agree with TRBD2. Germline assignment: CDR1 LGHNA and CDR2 YNFKEQ. V lost 0 bases, J lost 1 base, and 5 bases stayed unmatched. This CDR3 is 17 amino acids long. The CDR3 is CASSQDGGLARTDTQYF. The CDR3 DNA follows: TGTGCCAGCAGCCAAGACGGGGGACTAGCCCGCACAGATACGCAGTATTTT.

V usage is TRBV7-2 and J usage is TRBJ2-7; 8 bases fit TRBD2. The CDR3 is 15 residues long. The V and J ends lost 4 bases and 0 bases, in that order; junction bases with no gene match: 5. The germline V gene encodes CDR1 SGHTA and CDR2 FQGNSA. CDR3 DNA: TGTGCCAGCAGCTCGATAGCGGGAAGCTCCTACGAGCAGTACTTC. Translation: CASSSIAGSSYEQYF.

This clone was recorded only once. CDR3 region: CASRPRGDSYEQYF. The CDR3 DNA follows: TGTGCCAGCAGGCCAAGGGGGGACTCCTACGAGCAGTACTTC. This chain connects TRBV4-2 to TRBJ2-7; D tentatively fits TRBD1 or TRBD2 (6 bases each). Per the germline V gene, CDR1 is LGHNA and CDR2 is YNFKEQ. V lost 6 bases to trimming and J lost 0 bases, with 12 bases between them. The CDR3 runs to 14 residues.

The rearrangement joins TRBV7-9 to TRBJ1-6; D is perhaps TRBD1 (6 bases). With 2 bases removed from V and 6 bases from J, the gap between germline ends came to 14 bases. CDR3 length: 16 amino acids. The germline V gene encodes CDR1 SEHNR and CDR2 FQNEAQ (reference sequence). The CDR3 protein is CASSLMIRGPNSPLHF. In nucleotides, the CDR3 is TGTGCCAGCAGCTTAATGATCAGGGGACCTAATTCACCCCTCCACTTT.

The chain joins TRBV6-4 to TRBJ1-4, with 7 nucleotides matching TRBD1. Germline V gives CDR1 MRHNA, CDR2 SNTAGT. The ends lost 4 bases at V and 8 bases at J; junction bases unmatched: 10. The CDR3 spans 15 residues. DNA for the CDR3: TGTGCCAGCAGTGGGGGGGACAGTTATAAAGAAAAACTGTTTTTT. Its translation: CASSGGDSYKEKLFF.

This chain links TRBV27 with TRBJ1-1; TRBD1 agrees at 10 bases. V lost 7 bases and J lost 1; bases outside the gene matches: 6. Looked up from germline, CDR1 is MNHEY and CDR2 is SMNVEV (reference sequence). CDR3 length: 15 amino acids. The CDR3: CASIPWTGGNTEAFF. In DNA form, the CDR3 reads TGTGCCAGCATCCCGTGGACAGGGGGGAACACTGAAGCTTTCTTT.

V and J are TRBV13 and TRBJ2-7; no clear D. From germline, CDR1 is PRHDT and CDR2 FYEKMQ (reference sequence). Trimming removed 4 bases from V and 0 bases from J, with 16 bases in between. The CDR3 totals 16 residues. The CDR3 DNA is TGTGCCAGCAGCTACCAGCTTTCCGGGCTCTCCTACGAGCAGTACTTC. It specifies CASSYQLSGLSYEQYF.

The genes are TRBV27 and TRBJ2-1; D is undetermined. Trimming shortened V by 0 bases and J by 9 bases, and 9 bases separated the two germline ends. The germline gives CDR1 MNHEY, CDR2 SMNVEV (reference sequence). The CDR3 runs 13 residues. CDR3 sequence reads: CASSLSGHPEQFF. DNA of the CDR3: TGTGCCAGCAGTTTATCGGGCCACCCTGAGCAGTTCTTC.

V is TRBV18 and J is TRBJ2-1; 9 bases fit TRBD2. After removal of 3 bases from V and 7 bases from J, the junction contained 16 bases not matched to a gene. This CDR3 is built from 18 residues. Germline values: CDR1 KGHSH, CDR2 LQKENI. As DNA, the CDR3 is TGTGCCAGCTCACCGTCGGCTAGCGGGGTACGACTGGGTAATGAGCAGTTCTTC. This gives the protein CASSPSASGVRLGNEQFF.

V is TRBV24-1 and J is TRBJ2-7; 8 positions agree with TRBD2. The CDR3 is made up of 15 amino acids. CDR1 is KGHDR, CDR2 SFDVKD, per germline. With V trimmed by 5 bases and J by 0 bases, 5 bases remained unmatched. The CDR3 protein is CATSAGLESSYEQYF. The CDR3, as DNA: TGTGCCACCAGTGCGGGACTAGAGAGCTCCTACGAGCAGTACTTC.